The rows below give T cell receptor beta chains drawn from one sample of a study of blood T cell repertoires in COVID-19. TCRdb keeps only in-frame clones here, not all; method: immunoSEQ multiplex PCR. The sample has 200,000 or so clones; approximately 84% are singletons. Specimen: peripheral blood. These receptors came from a human donor with acute or convalescent COVID-19. The donor label of this sample is uncertain. Each CDR3 is given without its conserved first and last residue.

V	length	CDR3
TRBV7-8	10	ASSLRGEKLF
TRBV29-1	15	SVSPGLAGVAKNIQY
TRBV27	11	ASRTGAWNEQF
TRBV10-3	13	AISEGGSRNNEQF
TRBV28	15	ASTRTGTGGRLAGYT
TRBV14	14	ASSQGLGGRTGELF
TRBV5-6	12	ASNTGQGTGELF
TRBV4-2	13	ASSRGTSGAYEQY
TRBV11-2	14	ASSLTGGLSYNEQF
TRBV12-3/TRBV12-4	11	ASMVAAGSPLH
TRBV19	14	ASSIKPGLTGNTIY
TRBV6-5	12	AGTGASSGNTIY
TRBV6-2/TRBV6-3	14	ASSYSRAGGGQPQH
TRBV11-2	12	ASSPRGDSETQY
TRBV5-1	13	ASSAGTGVSEKLF
TRBV18	14	ASSPGDGHSGNTIY
TRBV9	12	ASSATGVNSPLH
TRBV19	12	AIRDSSGSYGYT
TRBV6-2/TRBV6-3	12	ASSYSTSGSPKF
TRBV6-5	13	ASSYGGHLTDTQY
TRBV19	12	ASSFTGQVNIQY
TRBV6-6	11	ASKAISGNTIY
TRBV28	11	ASRLSRTYEQY
TRBV29-1	10	SVSRSNTEAF
TRBV5-1	13	ASSLVPGMHNEQF
TRBV14	10	ASSPGLGGYT
TRBV7-2	15	ASSARGLAGGKGEQF